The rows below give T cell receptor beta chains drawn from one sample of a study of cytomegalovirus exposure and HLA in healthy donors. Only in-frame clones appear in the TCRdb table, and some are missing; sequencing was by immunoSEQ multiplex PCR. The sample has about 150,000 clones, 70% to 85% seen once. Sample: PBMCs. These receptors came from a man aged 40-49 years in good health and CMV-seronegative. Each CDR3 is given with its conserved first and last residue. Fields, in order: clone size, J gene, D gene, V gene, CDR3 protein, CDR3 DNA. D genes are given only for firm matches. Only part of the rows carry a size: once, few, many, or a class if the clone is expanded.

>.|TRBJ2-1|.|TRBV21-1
CASRSGGNEQFF
TGTGCCAGCAGATCGGGGGGGAATGAGCAGTTCTTC
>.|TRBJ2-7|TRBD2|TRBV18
CASSPRTSGSNEQYF
TGTGCCAGCTCACCACGCACTAGCGGGAGCAACGAGCAGTACTTC
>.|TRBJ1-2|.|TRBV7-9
CSSSPSSNYGYTF
TGTTCCAGCAGCCCCTCCTCTAACTATGGCTACACCTTC
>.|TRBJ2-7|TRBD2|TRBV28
CASSLWRYGMDGTSGFYEQYF
TGTGCCAGCAGTTTATGGAGATATGGAATGGATGGGACTAGCGGTTTCTACGAGCAGTACTTC
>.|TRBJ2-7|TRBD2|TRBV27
CASGRGGRMYEQYF
TGTGCCAGCGGGCGGGGGGGGCGGATGTACGAGCAGTACTTC
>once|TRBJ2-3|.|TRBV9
CASSSVEGGPDTQYF
TGTGCCAGCAGCAGTGTCGAGGGTGGCCCAGATACGCAGTATTTT
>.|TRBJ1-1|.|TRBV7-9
CASSLESRERGMNTEAFF
TGTGCCAGCAGCTTAGAGAGCAGGGAACGGGGGATGAACACTGAAGCTTTCTTT
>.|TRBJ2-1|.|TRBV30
CAWSVLPTAIQFF
TGTGCCTGGAGTGTACTTCCCACTGCGATCCAGTTCTTC
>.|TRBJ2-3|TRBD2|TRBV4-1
CASSQEAGGRGDTQYF
TGCGCCAGCAGCCAAGAGGCGGGAGGGAGGGGAGATACGCAGTATTTT
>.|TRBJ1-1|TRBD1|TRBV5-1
CASSFTGAEAFF
TGCGCCAGCAGCTTTACAGGGGCTGAAGCTTTCTTT
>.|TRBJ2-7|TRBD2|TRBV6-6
CASSYLGLATYEQYF
TGTGCCAGCAGTTACTTGGGACTAGCTACCTACGAGCAGTACTTC
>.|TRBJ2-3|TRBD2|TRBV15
CATSREAGASTDTQYF
TGTGCCACCAGCCGAGAAGCGGGAGCGAGCACAGATACGCAGTATTTT
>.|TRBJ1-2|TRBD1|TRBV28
CASSLFDRGEFGYTF
TGTGCCAGCAGTTTATTTGACAGGGGGGAATTTGGCTACACCTTC
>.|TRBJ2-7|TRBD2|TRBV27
CASSKRGASYEQYF
TGTGCCAGCAGTAAGCGGGGGGCCAGCTACGAGCAGTACTTC
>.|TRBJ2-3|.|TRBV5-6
CASSLAGGDTQYF
TGTGCCAGCAGCTTGGCCGGCGGAGATACGCAGTATTTT
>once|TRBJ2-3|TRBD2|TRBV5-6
CASSPWSGRAADTQYF
TGTGCCAGCAGCCCCTGGAGCGGGAGGGCCGCAGATACGCAGTATTTT
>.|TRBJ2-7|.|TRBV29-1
CSVESAGSYEQYF
TGCAGCGTTGAAAGCGCAGGGTCCTACGAGCAGTACTTC
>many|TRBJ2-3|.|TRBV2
CASSVAGIDTDTQYF
TGTGCCAGCAGTGTTGCGGGGATAGATACAGATACGCAGTATTTT
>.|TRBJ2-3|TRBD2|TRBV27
CASSFIATGGADTQYF
TGTGCCAGCAGTTTCATTGCGACGGGAGGGGCAGATACGCAGTATTTT
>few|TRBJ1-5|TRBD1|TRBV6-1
CASRETGWGNQPQHF
TGTGCCAGCAGGGAGACAGGGTGGGGCAATCAGCCCCAGCATTTT
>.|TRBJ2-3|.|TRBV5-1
CASSATGTDTQYF
TGCGCCAGCAGCGCTACAGGGACAGATACGCAGTATTTT
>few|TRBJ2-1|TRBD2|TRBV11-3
CASSFGGGGYNEQFF
TGTGCCAGCAGCTTCGGCGGCGGGGGTTACAATGAGCAGTTCTTC
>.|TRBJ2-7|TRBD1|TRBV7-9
CSSSLAWDSQSSYEQYF
TGTTCCAGCAGCTTAGCGTGGGACAGCCAGAGCTCCTACGAGCAGTACTTC
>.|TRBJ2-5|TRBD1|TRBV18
CASSPLKGTDSWTQYF
TGTGCCAGCTCACCACTCAAGGGGACAGACTCGTGGACCCAGTACTTC
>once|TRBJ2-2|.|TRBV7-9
CASRWELGTGELFF
TGTGCCAGCAGATGGGAGCTTGGCACCGGGGAGCTGTTTTTT
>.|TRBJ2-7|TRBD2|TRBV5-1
CASSFRLAGVSESYEQYF
TGCGCCAGCAGCTTTCGACTAGCGGGAGTGTCCGAATCCTACGAGCAGTACTTC
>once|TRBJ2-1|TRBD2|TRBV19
CASSIVTSDYNEQFF
TGTGCCAGTAGTATTGTGACTAGCGACTACAATGAGCAGTTCTTC
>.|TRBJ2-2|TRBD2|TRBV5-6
CASSLYGLAGVTGELFF
TGTGCCAGCAGTTTGTATGGGCTAGCGGGAGTTACCGGGGAGCTGTTTTTT
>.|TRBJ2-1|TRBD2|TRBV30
CAWSFSRTSGRNEQFF
TGTGCCTGGAGTTTCTCCAGGACTAGCGGGAGGAATGAGCAGTTCTTC
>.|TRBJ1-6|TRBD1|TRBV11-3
CASSRTGSNSPLHF
TGTGCCAGCAGCCGGACAGGCTCTAATTCACCCCTCCACTTT
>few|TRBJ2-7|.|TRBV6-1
CASSADRFSYEQYF
TGTGCCAGCAGTGCTGACAGGTTCTCCTACGAGCAGTACTTC
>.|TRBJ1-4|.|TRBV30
CAWMDRDNEKLFF
TGTGCCTGGATGGACAGAGATAATGAAAAACTGTTTTTT
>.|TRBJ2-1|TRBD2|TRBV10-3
CAIRGGERQNNEQFF
TGTGCCATCAGGGGGGGGGAGAGGCAGAACAATGAGCAGTTCTTC
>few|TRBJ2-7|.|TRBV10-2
CASSESQGPQYF
TGCGCCAGCAGTGAGTCGCAGGGTCCGCAGTACTTC
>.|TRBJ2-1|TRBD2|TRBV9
CASSVAFASGGFNEQFF
TGTGCCAGCAGCGTAGCTTTTGCGAGCGGGGGCTTCAATGAGCAGTTCTTC
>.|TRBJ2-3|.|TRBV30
CAWSEGSGAADTQYF
TGTGCCTGGAGTGAGGGTAGCGGCGCGGCAGATACGCAGTATTTT
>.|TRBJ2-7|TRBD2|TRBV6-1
CASSGTSATYEQYF
TGTGCCAGCAGTGGGACTAGCGCTACCTACGAGCAGTACTTC
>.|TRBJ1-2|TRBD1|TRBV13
CASSKYAGGADYGYTF
TGTGCCAGCAGCAAATACGCAGGGGGCGCGGACTATGGCTACACCTTC
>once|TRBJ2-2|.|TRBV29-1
CSVVVPPGARTGELFF
TGCAGCGTTGTCGTCCCGCCGGGAGCCCGGACCGGGGAGCTGTTTTTT
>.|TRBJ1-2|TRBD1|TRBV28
CASSFLPTGGSGYTF
TGTGCCAGCAGTTTCCTGCCGACAGGGGGGAGTGGCTACACCTTC
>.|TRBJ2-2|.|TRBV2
CATHSLRGYTGELFF
TGTGCCACTCACTCTCTTAGGGGATATACCGGGGAGCTGTTTTTT
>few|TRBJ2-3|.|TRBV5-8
CASSLNPSTDTQYF
TGTGCCAGCAGCTTGAATCCGAGCACAGATACGCAGTATTTT
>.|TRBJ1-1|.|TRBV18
CASSPVYMNTEAFF
TGTGCCAGCTCACCGGTGTACATGAACACTGAAGCTTTCTTT
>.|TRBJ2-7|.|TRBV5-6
CASSLVSNSYEQYF
TGTGCCAGCAGCTTGGTGAGTAACTCCTACGAGCAGTACTTC
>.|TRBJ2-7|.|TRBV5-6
CASSLGDTFEYEQYF
TGTGCCAGCAGCTTGGGGGACACTTTTGAATACGAGCAGTACTTC
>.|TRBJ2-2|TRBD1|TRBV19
CASSPRDRRTGELFF
TGTGCCAGTAGTCCCCGGGACAGAAGGACCGGGGAGCTGTTTTTT
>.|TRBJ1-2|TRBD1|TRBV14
CASSRDRGRLGYTF
TGTGCCAGCAGCCGGGACAGGGGCCGGCTTGGCTACACCTTC
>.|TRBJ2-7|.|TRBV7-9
CASSLGGLGYEQYF
TGTGCCAGCAGCTTAGGGGGGCTCGGCTACGAGCAGTACTTC
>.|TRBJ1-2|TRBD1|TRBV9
CASGMDRVLDGYTF
TGTGCCAGCGGGATGGACAGGGTGCTTGATGGCTACACCTTC
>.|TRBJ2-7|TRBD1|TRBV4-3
CASSQFPGQGYEQYF
TGCGCCAGCAGCCAGTTCCCGGGACAGGGCTACGAGCAGTACTTC
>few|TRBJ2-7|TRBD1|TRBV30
CARDRVSTDEQYF
TGTGCCCGGGACAGGGTCAGCACCGACGAGCAGTACTTC
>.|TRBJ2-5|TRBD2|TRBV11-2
CASSLDGGEGETQYF
TGTGCCAGCAGCTTAGATGGAGGGGAGGGGGAGACCCAGTACTTC